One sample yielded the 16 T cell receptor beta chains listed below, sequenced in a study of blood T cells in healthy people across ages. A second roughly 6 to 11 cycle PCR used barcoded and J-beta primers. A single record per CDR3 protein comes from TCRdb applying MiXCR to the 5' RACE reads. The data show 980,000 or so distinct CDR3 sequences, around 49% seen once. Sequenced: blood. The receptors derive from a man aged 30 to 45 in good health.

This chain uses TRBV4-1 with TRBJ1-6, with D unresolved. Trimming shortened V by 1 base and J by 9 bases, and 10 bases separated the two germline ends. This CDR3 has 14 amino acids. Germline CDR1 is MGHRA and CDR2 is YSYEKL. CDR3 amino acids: CASSQGRWVSPLHF. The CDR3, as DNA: TGCGCCAGCAGCCAAGGAAGATGGGTTTCACCCCTCCACTTT.

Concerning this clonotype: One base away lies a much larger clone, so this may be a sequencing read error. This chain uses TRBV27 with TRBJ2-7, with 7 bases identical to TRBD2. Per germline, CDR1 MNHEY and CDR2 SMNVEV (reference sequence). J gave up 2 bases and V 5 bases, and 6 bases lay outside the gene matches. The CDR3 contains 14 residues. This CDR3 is CASSVRGGAYEQYF. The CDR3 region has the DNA TGTGCCAGCAGTGTGCGGGGAGGGGCCTACGAGCAGTACTTC.

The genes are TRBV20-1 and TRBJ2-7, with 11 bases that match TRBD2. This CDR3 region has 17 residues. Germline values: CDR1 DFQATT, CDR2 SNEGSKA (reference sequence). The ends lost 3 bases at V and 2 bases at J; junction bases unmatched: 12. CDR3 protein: CSASASTSGGPPYEQYF. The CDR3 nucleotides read TGCAGTGCTAGTGCCTCAACTAGCGGGGGCCCTCCCTACGAGCAGTACTTC.

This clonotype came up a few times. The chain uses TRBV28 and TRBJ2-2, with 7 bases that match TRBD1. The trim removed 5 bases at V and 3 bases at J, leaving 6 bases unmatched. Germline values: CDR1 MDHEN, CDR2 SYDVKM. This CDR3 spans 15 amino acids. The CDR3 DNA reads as TGTGCCAGCAGTCGACAGGGTCGCGACACCGGGGAGCTGTTTTTT. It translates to CASSRQGRDTGELFF.

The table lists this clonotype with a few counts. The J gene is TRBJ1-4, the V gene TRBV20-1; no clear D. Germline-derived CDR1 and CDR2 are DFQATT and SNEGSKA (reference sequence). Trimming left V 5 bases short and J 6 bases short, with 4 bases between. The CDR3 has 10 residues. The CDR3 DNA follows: TGCAGTGCTTTCGATGAAAAACTGTTTTTT. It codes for CSAFDEKLFF.

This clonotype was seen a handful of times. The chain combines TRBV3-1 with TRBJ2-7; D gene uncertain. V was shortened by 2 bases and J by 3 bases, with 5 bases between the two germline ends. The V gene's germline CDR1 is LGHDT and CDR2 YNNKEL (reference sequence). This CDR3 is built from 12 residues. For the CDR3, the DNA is TGTGCCAGCAGCCAACCCCTCTACGAGCAGTACTTC. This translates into CASSQPLYEQYF.

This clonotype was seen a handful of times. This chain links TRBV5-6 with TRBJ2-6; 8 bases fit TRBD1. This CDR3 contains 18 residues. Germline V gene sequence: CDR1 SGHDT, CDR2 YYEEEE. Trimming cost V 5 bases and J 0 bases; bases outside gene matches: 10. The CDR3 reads CASSFLTGDPSGANVLTF. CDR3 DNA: TGTGCCAGCAGTTTCTTGACAGGGGATCCCTCTGGGGCCAACGTCCTGACTTTC.

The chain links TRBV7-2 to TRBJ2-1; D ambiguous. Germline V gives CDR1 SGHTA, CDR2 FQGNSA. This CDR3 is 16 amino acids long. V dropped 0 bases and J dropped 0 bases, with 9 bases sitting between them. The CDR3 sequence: CASSLAVAVSYNEQFF. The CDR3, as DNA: TGTGCCAGCAGCTTAGCTGTGGCGGTCTCCTACAATGAGCAGTTCTTC.

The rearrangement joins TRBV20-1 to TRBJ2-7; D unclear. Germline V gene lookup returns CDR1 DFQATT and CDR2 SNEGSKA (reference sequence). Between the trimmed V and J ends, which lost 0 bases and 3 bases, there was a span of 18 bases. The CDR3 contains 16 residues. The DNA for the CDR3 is TGCAGTGCTAGAGAAGGCCGAATCCCGAGGAACTACGAGCAGTACTTC. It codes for CSAREGRIPRNYEQYF.

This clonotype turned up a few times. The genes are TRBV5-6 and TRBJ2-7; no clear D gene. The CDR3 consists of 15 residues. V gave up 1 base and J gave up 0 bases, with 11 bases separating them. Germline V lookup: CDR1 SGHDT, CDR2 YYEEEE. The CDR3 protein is CASSLRQRNSYEQYF. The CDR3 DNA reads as TGTGCCAGCAGCTTGAGGCAGCGTAACTCCTACGAGCAGTACTTC.

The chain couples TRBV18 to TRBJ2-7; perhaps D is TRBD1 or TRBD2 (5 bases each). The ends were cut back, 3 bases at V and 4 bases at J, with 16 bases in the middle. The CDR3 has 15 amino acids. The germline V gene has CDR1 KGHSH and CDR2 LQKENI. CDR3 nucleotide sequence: TGTGCCAGCTCACCGGTGGGGGTTCCTCGTTACGAGCAGTACTTC. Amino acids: CASSPVGVPRYEQYF. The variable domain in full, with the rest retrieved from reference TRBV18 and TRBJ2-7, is NAGVMQNPRHLVRRRGQEARLRCSPMKGHSHVYWYRQLPEEGLKFMVYLQKENIIDESGMPKERFSAEFPKEGPSILRIQQVVRGDSAAYFCASSPVGVPRYEQYFGPGTRLTVT.

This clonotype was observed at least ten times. In nucleotides, the CDR3 is TGCAGCGCCTCCATACTAGCCGAGCAGTTCTTC. This sequence encodes CSASILAEQFF. This rearrangement joins TRBV29-1 to TRBJ2-1, with D perhaps TRBD2 (6 bases). This CDR3 spans 11 amino acids. Germline lookup yields CDR1 SQVTM and CDR2 ANQGSEA. Trimming removed 7 bases from V and 10 bases from J, with 14 bases in between.

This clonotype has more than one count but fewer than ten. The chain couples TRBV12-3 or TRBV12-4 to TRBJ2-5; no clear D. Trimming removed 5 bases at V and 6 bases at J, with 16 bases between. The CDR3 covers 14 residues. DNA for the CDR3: TGTGCCAGCAGTCTGGACGCGAGTGGAAAGACCCAGTACTTC. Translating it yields CASSLDASGKTQYF.

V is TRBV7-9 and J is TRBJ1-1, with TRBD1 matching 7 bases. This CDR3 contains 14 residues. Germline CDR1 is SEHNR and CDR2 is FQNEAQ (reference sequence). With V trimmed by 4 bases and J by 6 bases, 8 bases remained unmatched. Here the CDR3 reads CASSWEGGVSEAFF. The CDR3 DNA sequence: TGTGCCAGCAGCTGGGAAGGGGGCGTTTCTGAAGCTTTCTTT.

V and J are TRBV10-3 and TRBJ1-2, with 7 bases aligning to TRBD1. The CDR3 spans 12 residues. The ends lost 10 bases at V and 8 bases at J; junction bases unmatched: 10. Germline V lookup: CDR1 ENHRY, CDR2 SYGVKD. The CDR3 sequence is CATNGTVWGYTF. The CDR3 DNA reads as TGTGCCACTAATGGGACAGTCTGGGGCTACACCTTC.

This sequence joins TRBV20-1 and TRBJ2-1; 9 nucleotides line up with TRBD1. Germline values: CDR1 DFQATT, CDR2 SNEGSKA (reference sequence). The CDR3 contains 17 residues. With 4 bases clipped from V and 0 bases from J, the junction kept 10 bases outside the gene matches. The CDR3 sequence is CSAMGQGSTSSYNEQFF. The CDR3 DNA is TGCAGTGCTATGGGACAGGGTTCGACGAGCTCCTACAATGAGCAGTTCTTC.